Listed below are T cell receptor beta chains from one sample, sequenced in a study of cytomegalovirus exposure and HLA in healthy donors. TCRdb keeps only in-frame clones here, not all; method: immunoSEQ multiplex PCR. The sample carries under 250,000 clones, 85% recorded once. The sample comprised PBMCs. These receptors all come from a human donor in good health. CDR3s include the opening cysteine and the closing phenylalanine or tryptophan. Fields, in order: J gene, clone size, V gene, D gene, CDR3 protein, CDR3 DNA. The D gene is left open where the match is weak. Clone size is given for some rows only: seen once, a few or many times, or a class if the clone is expanded.

TRBJ2-1 NA TRBV6-5 TRBD2 CASSYNGRANEQFF TGTGCCAGCAGTTACAACGGGAGGGCCAATGAGCAGTTCTTC
TRBJ1-1 NA TRBV6-1 NA CASRAVVNTEAFF TGTGCCAGCAGGGCAGTGGTGAACACTGAAGCTTTCTTT
TRBJ2-5 NA TRBV30 TRBD2 CAWTSGDQETQYF TGTGCCTGGACTAGCGGGGACCAAGAGACCCAGTACTTC
TRBJ2-1 NA TRBV5-1 TRBD2 CASRFSGGPHNEQFF TGCGCCAGCAGGTTTAGCGGGGGACCTCACAATGAGCAGTTCTTC
TRBJ2-3 few TRBV11-2 NA CASSLGRDGYLSTDTQYF TGTGCCAGCAGCTTAGGGCGGGACGGATACCTTAGCACAGATACGCAGTATTTT
TRBJ1-2 NA TRBV4-1 NA CASSQEGAGVWGYTF TGCGCCAGCAGCCAAGAGGGGGCGGGAGTTTGGGGCTACACCTTC
TRBJ2-5 few TRBV28 NA CASSLSNSWETQYF TGTGCCAGCAGTTTATCAAACTCTTGGGAGACCCAGTACTTC
TRBJ1-1 NA TRBV23-1 TRBD1 CASSQTGTEHTEAFF TGCGCCAGCAGTCAGACCGGGACAGAGCACACTGAAGCTTTCTTT
TRBJ2-7 NA TRBV18 NA CASSPSWQVRGEQYF TGTGCCAGCTCACCCTCGTGGCAGGTACGGGGAGAGCAGTACTTC
TRBJ2-7 NA TRBV6-1 TRBD1 CASTTGWYEQYF TGTGCCAGTACGACAGGGTGGTACGAGCAGTACTTC
TRBJ1-2 NA TRBV2 NA CASSELALTYGYTF TGTGCCAGCAGTGAATTGGCTTTAACCTATGGCTACACCTTC
TRBJ2-5 NA TRBV5-4 TRBD2 CASSLLAGDETQYF TGTGCCAGCAGCTTACTAGCGGGAGATGAGACCCAGTACTTC
TRBJ1-1 NA TRBV9 NA CASSVDAGTMNTEAFF TGTGCCAGCAGCGTAGATGCCGGTACTATGAACACTGAAGCTTTCTTT
TRBJ2-1 NA TRBV10-3 NA CAIRLGREGGSNEQFF TGTGCCATCAGATTGGGCAGGGAGGGGGGGTCCAATGAGCAGTTCTTC
TRBJ2-1 NA TRBV7-2 NA CASSLGLASQGEQFF TGTGCCAGCAGCTTAGGGCTAGCGAGCCAGGGTGAGCAGTTCTTC
TRBJ2-7 NA TRBV11-2 NA CASSATGYEQYF TGTGCCAGCAGCGCGACAGGCTACGAGCAGTACTTC
TRBJ2-3 NA TRBV2 NA CASRAGTTSTDTQYF TGTGCCAGCAGGGCCGGGACAACAAGCACAGATACGCAGTATTTT
TRBJ2-2 NA TRBV4-2 TRBD2 CASSQVGGLAGVPNTGELFF TGTGCCAGCAGCCAAGTGGGCGGACTAGCGGGAGTTCCGAACACCGGGGAGCTGTTTTTT
TRBJ2-1 NA TRBV19 NA CASSIYGGYEQFF TGTGCCAGTAGTATATATGGGGGCTATGAGCAGTTCTTC
TRBJ1-1 NA TRBV18 TRBD1 CASSLGGDRANTEAFF TGTGCCAGCTCACTCGGGGGGGACAGGGCGAACACTGAAGCTTTCTTT
TRBJ2-5 NA TRBV7-2 TRBD1 CASSNGQGETQYF TGTGCCAGCAGCAACGGACAGGGGGAGACCCAGTACTTC
TRBJ1-1 NA TRBV9 NA CASSPIPGSGEAFF TGTGCCAGCAGCCCGATACCGGGGTCGGGAGAAGCTTTCTTT
TRBJ2-2 NA TRBV6-7 NA CASSYSRGSPGELFF TGTGCCAGCAGTTACTCGAGAGGGTCCCCCGGGGAGCTGTTTTTT
TRBJ2-5 NA TRBV10-3 TRBD2 CAISESGGVETQYF TGTGCCATCAGTGAGTCCGGGGGGGTAGAGACCCAGTACTTC
TRBJ1-1 NA TRBV7-9 NA CSSSLHTDNTEAFF TGTTCCAGCAGCTTGCACACAGATAACACTGAAGCTTTCTTT
TRBJ2-1 NA TRBV2 TRBD2 CASSEFRGGSYNEQFF TGTGCCAGCAGTGAATTCCGGGGGGGGTCCTACAATGAGCAGTTCTTC
TRBJ1-5 NA TRBV30 NA CAWSVDRVGQPQHF TGTGCCTGGAGTGTGGACAGAGTGGGACAGCCCCAGCATTTT
TRBJ2-2 NA TRBV27 NA CASSLWGDTGELFF TGTGCCAGCAGTTTATGGGGAGACACCGGGGAGCTGTTTTTT
TRBJ2-5 NA TRBV2 TRBD2 CASSEAGGGTQETQYF TGTGCCAGCAGTGAAGCGGGGGGGGGAACCCAAGAGACCCAGTACTTC
TRBJ1-2 NA TRBV29-1 TRBD1 CSAPTGGWSYGYTF TGCAGCGCCCCGACAGGGGGCTGGAGCTATGGCTACACCTTC
TRBJ2-7 few TRBV14 NA CASSPQAYEQYF TGTGCCAGCAGCCCACAGGCCTACGAGCAGTACTTC
TRBJ2-7 NA TRBV11-1 TRBD2 CASSLASGTYEQYF TGTGCCAGCAGCTTAGCTAGCGGGACCTACGAGCAGTACTTC
TRBJ1-6 few TRBV7-2 NA CASSSTGVNNSPLHF TGTGCCAGCAGCTCAACCGGGGTTAATAATTCACCCCTCCACTTT
TRBJ1-2 NA TRBV7-9 TRBD1 CASSRRQGGGYTF TGTGCCAGCAGCCGTCGACAGGGAGGCGGCTACACCTTC
TRBJ2-3 few TRBV7-9 TRBD1 CASSLTGGLSTDTQYF TGTGCCAGCAGCCTCACAGGGGGCCTTTCTACAGATACGCAGTATTTT
TRBJ2-1 once TRBV19 TRBD2 CASSTPAGGPHEQFF TGTGCCAGTAGTACCCCTGCGGGAGGGCCTCACGAGCAGTTCTTC
TRBJ2-5 NA TRBV30 NA CASAQGAGTQYF TGTGCCTCCGCACAGGGCGCAGGGACCCAGTACTTC
TRBJ2-1 medium-sized TRBV6-4 TRBD2 CASSDTSGSYNEQFF TGTGCCAGCAGTGACACTAGCGGGAGTTACAATGAGCAGTTCTTC
TRBJ2-6 NA TRBV7-3 NA CASSLEVAGANVLTF TGTGCCAGCAGCTTGGAGGTTGCTGGGGCCAACGTCCTGACTTTC
TRBJ2-7 NA TRBV28 NA CASSHRDWKDEQYF TGTGCCAGCAGCCATAGGGACTGGAAGGACGAGCAGTACTTC
TRBJ1-1 NA TRBV5-4 NA CASSLLVGGYTEAFF TGTGCCAGCAGCTTATTAGTGGGAGGATACACTGAAGCTTTCTTT
TRBJ1-3 NA TRBV6-5 NA CASRMTVISGNTIYF TGTGCCAGCAGAATGACAGTTATCTCTGGAAACACCATATATTTT
TRBJ2-1 NA TRBV4-3 NA CASSQIKEFRLNEQFF TGCGCCAGCAGCCAAATTAAGGAGTTTAGGCTCAATGAGCAGTTCTTC
TRBJ1-2 NA TRBV15 NA CATSRARGYGYTF TGTGCCACCAGCAGAGCCCGCGGCTATGGCTACACCTTC
TRBJ2-7 NA TRBV7-9 TRBD2 CASSGRAGEQYF TGTGCCAGCAGCGGGAGGGCCGGCGAGCAGTACTTC
TRBJ1-2 NA TRBV2 TRBD1 CASIPRTGKANYGYTF TGTGCCAGCATCCCCCGGACAGGGAAAGCTAACTATGGCTACACCTTC
TRBJ2-7 once TRBV28 TRBD1 CASSFPGQGYEQYF TGTGCCAGCAGTTTCCCGGGACAGGGCTACGAGCAGTACTTC
TRBJ2-7 NA TRBV27 TRBD2 CASKFVTSGRYEQYF TGTGCCAGCAAGTTCGTTACTAGCGGGAGATACGAGCAGTACTTC